The present T cell receptor (beta chain) was sequenced within a study of cytomegalovirus exposure and HLA in healthy donors. The CDR3 runs to 14 residues. Trimming shortened V by 5 bases and J by 3 bases, and 12 bases separated the two germline ends. Germline V lookup: CDR1 SGHDT, CDR2 YYEEEE. TCRdb keeps only in-frame clones here, not all; method: immunoSEQ multiplex PCR. The table has 130,000 to 150,000 clones, roughly 92% seen once. This receptor was obtained from a man younger than 35 in good health and CMV-seronegative. The chain has TRBV5-6 and TRBJ2-1, with D perhaps matching TRBD1 (6 bases). Sequenced material: PBMCs. In nucleotides, the CDR3 is TGTGCCAGCAGGACAGGTAGGGTCTACAATGAGCAGTTCTTC. Translated, it gives CASRTGRVYNEQFF.